Below, 31 T cell receptor beta chains from the same sample are listed, as sequenced in a study of monozygotic twins with inflammatory bowel disease. TCRdb reprocessed the 5' RACE reads and reports one entry per CDR3 protein, with no DNA. This sample contains 350,000 to 550,000 distinct CDR3 sequences. Specimen: blood. These receptors all come from a human donor with ulcerative colitis or Crohn's disease, or a healthy co-twin of an affected twin (not recorded which).

The rearrangement uses TRBV20-1 and TRBJ2-1; TCRdb designates TRBD2, a call that cannot be tested without DNA. The CDR3 totals 14 residues. Germline-derived CDR1 and CDR2 are DFQATT and SNEGSKA (reference sequence). The CDR3 loop reads CSARTGTSINEQFF.

The CDR3 sequence is CASSSGLVSSTDTQYF. The chain combines TRBV6-5 with TRBJ2-3; TCRdb outputs TRBD2, but without DNA this stays unchecked. From germline, CDR1 is MNHEY and CDR2 SVGAGI. The CDR3 totals 16 residues.

The genes are TRBV6-5 and TRBJ1-2; TCRdb picks TRBD1, but there is no DNA to check that call. There are 15 residues in the CDR3. The V gene's germline CDR1 is MNHEY and CDR2 SVGAGI. This chain's CDR3 is CASSYSTRGDYGYTF.

V is TRBV5-1 and J is TRBJ2-3; TCRdb's D call of TRBD2 is untestable without DNA. CDR1 and CDR2 (germline): SGHRS, YFSETQ. The CDR3 runs 14 residues. The CDR3 is CASSYGTSGDTQYF.

The CDR3 reads CASSDPGRNEQFF. The chain links TRBV6-1 to TRBJ2-1; without DNA, the TCRdb call of TRBD1 cannot be checked. The germline gives CDR1 MNHNS, CDR2 SASEGT. There are 13 residues in the CDR3.

The V gene is TRBV6-6, the J gene TRBJ1-1. Germline CDR1 is MNHNY and CDR2 is SVGAGI (reference sequence). The length of the CDR3 is 13 residues. The CDR3 region is CASTVIINTEAFF.

The chain joins TRBV10-3 to TRBJ2-3. CDR1 ENHRY and CDR2 SYGVKD come from the germline V gene. The CDR3 is 15 amino acids. The CDR3: CAISERPSDTDTQYF.

The chain recombines TRBV7-3 with TRBJ2-7; the D gene TCRdb calls, TRBD2, cannot be checked with no DNA. Germline CDR1 SGHTA, CDR2 FQGTGA. This CDR3 contains 15 residues. The CDR3 region is CASSPTGGGAYEQYF. Combining the CDR3 with reference TRBV7-3 and TRBJ2-7 gives the whole variable domain GAGVSQTPSNKVTEKGKYVELRCDPISGHTALYWYRQSLGQGPEFLIYFQGTGAADDSGLPNDRFFAVRPEGSVSTLKIQRTERGDSAVYLCASSPTGGGAYEQYFGPGTRLTVT.

The chain uses TRBV15 and TRBJ1-1. The CDR3 is 13 amino acids. Germline V gives CDR1 LNHNV, CDR2 YYDKDF (reference sequence). The CDR3 protein is CATGRGRNTEAFF.

The CDR3 sequence: CASSYSVRATYEQYF. The chain combines TRBV6-2 or TRBV6-3 with TRBJ2-7; the D call from TCRdb, TRBD2, cannot be confirmed without DNA. CDR3 length equals 15 residues. Germline lookup yields CDR1 MNHEY and CDR2 SVGEGT.

This chain connects TRBV2 to TRBJ1-1. CDR3 length: 13 residues. Looked up from germline, CDR1 is SNHLY and CDR2 is FYNNEI. Here the CDR3 reads CASNPNALSEAFF.

The V gene is TRBV18, the J gene TRBJ2-3; there is no DNA to check the TCRdb D call of TRBD1. The CDR3 covers 15 residues. Germline values: CDR1 KGHSH, CDR2 LQKENI. This CDR3 reads CASSPQTGGTDTQYF.

The rearrangement links TRBV19 to TRBJ1-5; the D call from TCRdb, TRBD1, cannot be confirmed without DNA. Germline lookup yields CDR1 LNHDA and CDR2 SQIVND (reference sequence). The CDR3 sequence is 16 residues long. The CDR3: CASSAAGQGFTQPQHF.

The chain recombines TRBV5-1 with TRBJ2-5; the TCRdb call, TRBD1, lacks DNA for checking. The CDR3 loop spans 13 amino acids. Germline V gene data show CDR1 as SGHRS and CDR2 as YFSETQ. The CDR3 reads CASSLGDVETQYF.

The rearrangement links TRBV19 to TRBJ2-1; lacking DNA, the TRBD2 call made by TCRdb goes unchecked. From germline, CDR1 is LNHDA and CDR2 SQIVND (reference sequence). The CDR3 is 16 residues long. CDR3 protein: CASSRDGPFRNNEQFF. Full variable domain (remainder filled in from reference TRBV19 and TRBJ2-1): DGGITQSPKYLFRKEGQNVTLSCEQNLNHDAMYWYRQDPGQGLRLIYYSQIVNDFQKGDIAEGYSVSREKKESFPLTVTSAQKNPTAFYLCASSRDGPFRNNEQFFGPGTRLTVL.

V usage is TRBV20-1 and J usage is TRBJ2-5. Germline V gives CDR1 DFQATT, CDR2 SNEGSKA (reference sequence). This CDR3 spans 12 amino acids. CDR3 region: CSASTSQETQYF.

The chain combines TRBV20-1 with TRBJ2-4; TCRdb picks TRBD2, but there is no DNA to check that call. Germline lookup yields CDR1 DFQATT and CDR2 SNEGSKA (reference sequence). The CDR3 contains 15 residues. The chain's CDR3 is CSAREKTSGGSIQYF.

V and J are TRBV6-1 and TRBJ1-1; the TCRdb call, TRBD1, lacks DNA for checking. Germline V gives CDR1 MNHNS, CDR2 SASEGT. This CDR3 contains 14 residues. The CDR3 protein is CASCRTGGLPEAFF.

This chain uses TRBV5-1 with TRBJ2-7; TCRdb calls TRBD2, which cannot be checked without DNA. This CDR3 is 15 amino acids long. Germline values: CDR1 SGHRS, CDR2 YFSETQ. This CDR3 reads CASSLEEGSTYEQYF.

This chain joins TRBV7-2 and TRBJ2-2; TCRdb gives TRBD2 as the D gene, but with no DNA this cannot be confirmed. Per germline, CDR1 SGHTA and CDR2 FQGNSA. The CDR3 contains 16 residues. The CDR3 protein is CASSLGGSANTGELFF.

The genes are TRBV7-8 and TRBJ1-1; TCRdb's D gene call, TRBD1, goes unchecked for lack of DNA. Germline V lookup: CDR1 SGHVS, CDR2 FQNEAQ. This CDR3 is 14 amino acids long. The CDR3: CASSSDSMNTEAFF.

The chain recombines TRBV12-3 or TRBV12-4 with TRBJ2-1; TCRdb designates TRBD1, a call that cannot be tested without DNA. The CDR3 spans 12 residues. This chain's CDR3 is CASRASGSWQFF.

The chain has TRBV7-2 and TRBJ1-1. CDR3 length: 12 amino acids. Germline V gene lookup returns CDR1 SGHTA and CDR2 FQGNSA. CDR3 amino acids: CASSLYSTEAFF.

This sequence joins TRBV4-1 and TRBJ2-1; as DNA is missing, the TRBD2 call by TCRdb cannot be tested. The V gene's germline CDR1 is MGHRA and CDR2 YSYEKL. The CDR3 spans 19 residues. This CDR3 is CASSHTTSGGANFYNEQFF.

V is TRBV5-1 and J is TRBJ1-1; the TCRdb call, TRBD1, lacks DNA for checking. The CDR3 sequence is 18 residues long. CDR1 is SGHRS, CDR2 YFSETQ, per germline. The CDR3 spells CASSHRGGQGKMNTEAFF.

J is TRBJ1-6 and V is TRBV20-1. CDR3 length: 16 residues. Germline assignment: CDR1 DFQATT and CDR2 SNEGSKA (reference sequence). The CDR3 loop is CSARDGSNRDSSPLHF.

The chain links TRBV15 to TRBJ2-7; TCRdb selects TRBD1, and the lack of DNA leaves this call unchecked. Germline CDR1 and CDR2: LNHNV and YYDKDF (reference sequence). This CDR3 spans 14 amino acids. Here the CDR3 reads CATSGEGQNYEQYF.

CDR3: CSASQRGEQYF. The rearrangement joins TRBV20-1 to TRBJ2-7; TCRdb's D call, TRBD1, is unchecked because there is no DNA. The CDR3 consists of 11 residues. Germline V gene data show CDR1 as DFQATT and CDR2 as SNEGSKA (reference sequence).

The chain recombines TRBV27 with TRBJ1-2; TCRdb proposes TRBD1, but this gene call is untestable without DNA. CDR3 size: 15 residues. Per the germline V gene, CDR1 is MNHEY and CDR2 is SMNVEV (reference sequence). CDR3 residues: CASSPLDRASYGYTF.

The CDR3 loop reads CASTPGRYYGYTF. The V call is TRBV19, the J call TRBJ1-2; the TCRdb D gene call, TRBD1, has no DNA to confirm it. Germline V lookup: CDR1 LNHDA, CDR2 SQIVND (reference sequence). CDR3 size: 13 residues.

The chain carries TRBV25-1 and TRBJ1-1. Germline assignment: CDR1 MGHDK and CDR2 SYGVNS. The CDR3 extends over 13 amino acids. This chain's CDR3 is CASSAGENTEAFF.